The clone carrying this T cell receptor (beta chain) turned up a few times. No antigen is known for it. Clones were read by immunoSEQ multiplex PCR, and TCRdb kept only the in-frame ones, dropping some. The sample carries fewer than 800,000 clones, more than 80% recorded once. This CDR3 is built from 14 residues. The V end lost 5 bases, the J end lost 3 bases, and 14 bases lay between the germline ends. Germline values: CDR1 LNHDA, CDR2 SQIVND (reference sequence). These data belong to a study of Ad26.COV2.S vaccination and SARS-CoV-2 variants. As for the study in general: Donor allocation was to the COV1001 Ad26.COV2.S trial arm. Doses of Ad26.COV2.S were injected into muscle once or twice, 56 days apart. General observations from the study: The analyses of TCR breadth and depth may have understated the size of total T cell responses.

Indicated treatment: 15 to 20 received Ad26.COV2.S at low or high dose, single or two shots; about 5 received placebo; per-sample allocation not given. The samples were gathered on day 63 after the first injection of vaccine or placebo. Built on an Ad26 vector, the vaccine expressed Wuhan-strain SARS-CoV-2 spike. V and J are TRBV19 and TRBJ2-7, with D tentatively TRBD1 (6 bases). The receptor comes from a person between 18 and 65 years old who received the Ad26.COV2.S COVID-19 vaccine or a placebo. Specimen: peripheral blood, collected in a trial of Ad26.COV2.S vaccine versus placebo. As DNA, the CDR3 is TGTGCCAGTAGTCTTGGACAGCCCCTCTACGAGCAGTACTTC. Translation gives CASSLGQPLYEQYF.